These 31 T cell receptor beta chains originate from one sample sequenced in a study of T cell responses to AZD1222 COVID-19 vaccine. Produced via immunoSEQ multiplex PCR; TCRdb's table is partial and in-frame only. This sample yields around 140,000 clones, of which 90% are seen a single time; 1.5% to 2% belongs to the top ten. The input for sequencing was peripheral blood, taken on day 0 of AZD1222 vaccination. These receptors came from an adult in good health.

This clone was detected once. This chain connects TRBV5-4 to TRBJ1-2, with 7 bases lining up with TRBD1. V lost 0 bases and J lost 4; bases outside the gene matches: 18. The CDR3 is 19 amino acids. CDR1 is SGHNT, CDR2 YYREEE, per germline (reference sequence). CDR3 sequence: CASSLVPTGAISRRYGYTF. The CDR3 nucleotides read TGTGCCAGCAGCTTGGTGCCCACAGGGGCCATCTCCCGCCGCTATGGCTACACCTTC.

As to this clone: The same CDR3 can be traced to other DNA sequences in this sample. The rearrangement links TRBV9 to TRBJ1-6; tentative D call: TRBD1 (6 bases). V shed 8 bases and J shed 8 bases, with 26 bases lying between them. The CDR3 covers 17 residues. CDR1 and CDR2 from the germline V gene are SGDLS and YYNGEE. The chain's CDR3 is CASSPKTSGGADSPLHF. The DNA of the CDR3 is TGTGCCAGTAGCCCCAAAACGAGTGGGGGGGCTGATTCACCCCTCCACTTT.

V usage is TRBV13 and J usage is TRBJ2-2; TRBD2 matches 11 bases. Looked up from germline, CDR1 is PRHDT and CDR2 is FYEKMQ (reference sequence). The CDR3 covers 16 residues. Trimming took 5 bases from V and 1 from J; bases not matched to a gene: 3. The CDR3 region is CASSRGLAVNTGELFF. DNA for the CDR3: TGTGCCAGCAGCAGGGGACTAGCGGTGAACACCGGGGAGCTGTTTTTT.

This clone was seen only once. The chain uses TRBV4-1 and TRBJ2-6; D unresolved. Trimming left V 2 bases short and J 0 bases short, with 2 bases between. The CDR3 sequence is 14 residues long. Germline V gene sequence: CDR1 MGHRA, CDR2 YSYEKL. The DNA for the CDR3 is TGCGCCAGCAGCCAACTCTCTGGGGCCAACGTCCTGACTTTC. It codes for CASSQLSGANVLTF.

The CDR3 DNA sequence: TGTGCCAGCAGCTTAGCGGGGCAGGTGGATGGCTACACCTTC. It yields the protein CASSLAGQVDGYTF. The chain is built from TRBV7-9 and TRBJ1-2, with D perhaps TRBD1 (5 bases). Between the trimmed V and J ends, which lost 0 bases and 6 bases, there was a span of 11 bases. The CDR3 sequence is 14 residues long. Per germline, CDR1 SEHNR and CDR2 FQNEAQ (reference sequence).

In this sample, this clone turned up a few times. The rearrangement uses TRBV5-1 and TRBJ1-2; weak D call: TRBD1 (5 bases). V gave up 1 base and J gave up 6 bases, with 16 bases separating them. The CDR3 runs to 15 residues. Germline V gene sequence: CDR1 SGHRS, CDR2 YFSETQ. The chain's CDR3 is CASSLSVGRSDGYTF. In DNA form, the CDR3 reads TGCGCCAGCAGCTTGTCCGTGGGGCGTTCCGATGGCTACACCTTC.

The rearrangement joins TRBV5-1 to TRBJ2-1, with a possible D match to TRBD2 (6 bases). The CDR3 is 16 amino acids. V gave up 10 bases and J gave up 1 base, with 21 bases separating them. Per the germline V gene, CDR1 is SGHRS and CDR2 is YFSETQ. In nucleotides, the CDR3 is TGCGCCTCAAGCTTGGCAGGCGGGGTTTCCTACAATGAGCAGTTCTTC. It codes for CASSLAGGVSYNEQFF.

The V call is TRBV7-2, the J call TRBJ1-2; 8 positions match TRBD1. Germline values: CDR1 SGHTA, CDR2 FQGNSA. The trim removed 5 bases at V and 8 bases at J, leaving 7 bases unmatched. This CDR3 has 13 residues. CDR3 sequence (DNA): TGTGCCAGCAGCGCCCCAGGGGGCTACGGCTACACCTTC. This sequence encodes CASSAPGGYGYTF.

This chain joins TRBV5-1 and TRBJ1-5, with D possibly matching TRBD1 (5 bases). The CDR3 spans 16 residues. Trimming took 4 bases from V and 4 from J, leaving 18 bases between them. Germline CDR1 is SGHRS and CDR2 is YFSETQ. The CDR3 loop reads CASSPGTSAYNQPQHF. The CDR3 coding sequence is TGCGCCAGCAGCCCGGGGACTAGCGCCTATAATCAGCCCCAGCATTTT.

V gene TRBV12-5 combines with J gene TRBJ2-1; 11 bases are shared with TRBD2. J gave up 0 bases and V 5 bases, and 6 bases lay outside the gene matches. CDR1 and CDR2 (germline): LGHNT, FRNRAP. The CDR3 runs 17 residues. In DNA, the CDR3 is TGTGCTAGTGGTACCTATAGCGGGGGGGCCTCCTACAATGAGCAGTTCTTC. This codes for CASGTYSGGASYNEQFF.

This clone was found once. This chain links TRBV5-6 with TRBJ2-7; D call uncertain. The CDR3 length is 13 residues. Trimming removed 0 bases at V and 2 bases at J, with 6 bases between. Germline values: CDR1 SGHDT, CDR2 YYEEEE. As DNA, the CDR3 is TGTGCCAGCAGCTTGGTCAGCACCTACGAGCAGTACTTC. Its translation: CASSLVSTYEQYF.

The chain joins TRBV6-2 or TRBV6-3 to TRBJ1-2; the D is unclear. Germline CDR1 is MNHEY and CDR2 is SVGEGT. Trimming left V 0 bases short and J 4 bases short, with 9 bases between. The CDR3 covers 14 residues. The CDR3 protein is CASSYSGNIYGYTF. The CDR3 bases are TGTGCCAGCAGTTACTCCGGGAATATCTATGGCTACACCTTC.

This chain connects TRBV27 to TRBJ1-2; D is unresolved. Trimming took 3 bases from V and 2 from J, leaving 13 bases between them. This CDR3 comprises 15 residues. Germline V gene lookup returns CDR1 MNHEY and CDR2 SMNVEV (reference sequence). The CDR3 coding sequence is TGTGCCAGCAGTTTTAGCCCCGGGTGGAACTATGGCTACACCTTC. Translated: CASSFSPGWNYGYTF.

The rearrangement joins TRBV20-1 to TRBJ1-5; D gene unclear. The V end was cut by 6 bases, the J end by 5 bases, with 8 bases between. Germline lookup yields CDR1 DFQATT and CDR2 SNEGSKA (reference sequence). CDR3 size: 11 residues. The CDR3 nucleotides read TGCAGTGCCTTGGGAGATCAGCCCCAGCATTTT. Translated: CSALGDQPQHF.

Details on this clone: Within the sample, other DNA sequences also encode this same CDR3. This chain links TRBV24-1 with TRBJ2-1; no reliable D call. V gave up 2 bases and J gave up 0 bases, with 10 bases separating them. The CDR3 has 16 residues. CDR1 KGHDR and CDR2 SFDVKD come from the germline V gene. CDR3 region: CATSDSGLSSYNEQFF. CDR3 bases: TGTGCCACCAGTGATTCAGGTCTTAGCTCCTACAATGAGCAGTTCTTC.

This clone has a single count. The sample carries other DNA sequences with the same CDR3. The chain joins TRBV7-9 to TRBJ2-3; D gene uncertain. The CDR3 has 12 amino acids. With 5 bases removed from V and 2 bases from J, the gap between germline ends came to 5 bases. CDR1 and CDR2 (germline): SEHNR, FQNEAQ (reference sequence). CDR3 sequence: CASSPTTDTQYF. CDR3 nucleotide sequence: TGTGCCAGCAGCCCGACCACAGATACGCAGTATTTT.

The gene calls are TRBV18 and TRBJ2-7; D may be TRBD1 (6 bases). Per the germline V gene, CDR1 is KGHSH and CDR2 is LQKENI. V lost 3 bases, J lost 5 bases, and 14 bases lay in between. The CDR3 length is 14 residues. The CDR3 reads CASSPMGTPNEQYF. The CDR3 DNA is TGTGCCAGCTCACCTATGGGGACACCAAACGAGCAGTACTTC.

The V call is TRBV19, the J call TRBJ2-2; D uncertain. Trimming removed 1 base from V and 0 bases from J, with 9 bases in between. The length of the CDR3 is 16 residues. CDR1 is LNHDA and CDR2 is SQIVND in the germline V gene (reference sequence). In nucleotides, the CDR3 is TGTGCCAGTAGTATAGGAGGACCCTCGAACACCGGGGAGCTGTTTTTT. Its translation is CASSIGGPSNTGELFF.

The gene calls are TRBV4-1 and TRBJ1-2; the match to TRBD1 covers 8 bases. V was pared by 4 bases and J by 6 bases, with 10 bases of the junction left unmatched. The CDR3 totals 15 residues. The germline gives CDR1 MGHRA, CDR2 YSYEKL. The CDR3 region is CASSPPVAQGDGYTF. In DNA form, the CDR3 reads TGCGCCAGCAGCCCTCCGGTGGCACAGGGGGATGGCTACACCTTC.

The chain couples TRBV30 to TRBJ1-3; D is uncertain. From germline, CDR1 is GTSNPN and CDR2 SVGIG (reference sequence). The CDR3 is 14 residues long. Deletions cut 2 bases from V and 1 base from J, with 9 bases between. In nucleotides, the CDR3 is TGTGCCTGGAGTCATGGCGGTTCTGGAAACACCATATATTTT. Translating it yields CAWSHGGSGNTIYF.

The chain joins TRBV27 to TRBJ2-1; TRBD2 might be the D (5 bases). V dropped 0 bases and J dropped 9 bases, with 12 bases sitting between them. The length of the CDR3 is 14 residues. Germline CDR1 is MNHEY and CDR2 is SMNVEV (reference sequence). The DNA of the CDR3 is TGTGCCAGCAGTTTATCCGACACTAGGAGTGAGCAGTTCTTC. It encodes CASSLSDTRSEQFF.

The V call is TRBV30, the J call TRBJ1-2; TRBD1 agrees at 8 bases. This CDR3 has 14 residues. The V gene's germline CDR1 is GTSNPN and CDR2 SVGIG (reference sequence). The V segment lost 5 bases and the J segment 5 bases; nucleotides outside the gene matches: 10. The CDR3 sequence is CAWDIRGPGYGYTF. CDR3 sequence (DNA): TGTGCCTGGGATATCAGGGGGCCAGGATATGGCTACACCTTC.

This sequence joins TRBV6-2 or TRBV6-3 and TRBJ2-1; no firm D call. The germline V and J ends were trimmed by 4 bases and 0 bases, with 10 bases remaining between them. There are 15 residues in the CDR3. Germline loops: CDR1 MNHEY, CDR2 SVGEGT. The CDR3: CASSLRQSSYNEQFF. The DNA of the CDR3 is TGTGCCAGCAGTTTACGCCAGAGCTCCTACAATGAGCAGTTCTTC.

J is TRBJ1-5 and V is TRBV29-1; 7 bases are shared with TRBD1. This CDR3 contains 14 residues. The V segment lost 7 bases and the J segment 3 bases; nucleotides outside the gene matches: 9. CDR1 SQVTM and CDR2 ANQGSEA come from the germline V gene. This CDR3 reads CSAVGTENNQPQHF. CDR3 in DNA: TGCAGCGCTGTCGGGACAGAAAACAATCAGCCCCAGCATTTT.

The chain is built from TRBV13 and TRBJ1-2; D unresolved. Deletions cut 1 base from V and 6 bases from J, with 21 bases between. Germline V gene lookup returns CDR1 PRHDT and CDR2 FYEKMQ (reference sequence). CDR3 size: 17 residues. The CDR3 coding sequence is TGTGCCAGCAGCTTAGAGCGGGGTGGGTTAGGGAGAGATGGCTACACCTTC. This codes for CASSLERGGLGRDGYTF.

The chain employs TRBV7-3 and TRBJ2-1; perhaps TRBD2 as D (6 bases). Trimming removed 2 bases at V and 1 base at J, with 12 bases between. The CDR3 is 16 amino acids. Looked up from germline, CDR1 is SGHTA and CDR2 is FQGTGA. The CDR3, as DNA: TGTGCCAGCAGCTTATCCCGACTAGTGTCCTACAATGAGCAGTTCTTC. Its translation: CASSLSRLVSYNEQFF.

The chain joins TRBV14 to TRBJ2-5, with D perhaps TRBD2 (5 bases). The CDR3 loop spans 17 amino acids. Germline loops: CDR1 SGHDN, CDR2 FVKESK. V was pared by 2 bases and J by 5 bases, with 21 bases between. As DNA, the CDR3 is TGTGCCAGCAGCCAATACCAAGGGAGCCGTTTTTCCGAGACCCAGTACTTC. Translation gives CASSQYQGSRFSETQYF.

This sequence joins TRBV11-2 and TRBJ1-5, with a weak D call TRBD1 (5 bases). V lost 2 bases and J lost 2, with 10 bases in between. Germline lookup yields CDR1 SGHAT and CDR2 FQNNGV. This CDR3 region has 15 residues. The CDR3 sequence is CASSLSGSGNQPQHF. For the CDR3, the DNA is TGTGCCAGCAGCTTATCAGGGTCGGGCAATCAGCCCCAGCATTTT. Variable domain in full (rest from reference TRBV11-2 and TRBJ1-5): EAGVAQSPRYKIIEKRQSVAFWCNPISGHATLYWYQQILGQGPKLLIQFQNNGVVDDSQLPKDRFSAERLKGVDSTLKIQPAKLEDSAVYLCASSLSGSGNQPQHFGDGTRLSIL.

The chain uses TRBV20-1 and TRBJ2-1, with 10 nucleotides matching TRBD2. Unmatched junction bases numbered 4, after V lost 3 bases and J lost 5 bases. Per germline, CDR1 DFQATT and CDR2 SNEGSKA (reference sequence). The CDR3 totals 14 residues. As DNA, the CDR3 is TGCAGTGCTAGTGGACTAGCGGACCACAATGAGCAGTTCTTC. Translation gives CSASGLADHNEQFF.

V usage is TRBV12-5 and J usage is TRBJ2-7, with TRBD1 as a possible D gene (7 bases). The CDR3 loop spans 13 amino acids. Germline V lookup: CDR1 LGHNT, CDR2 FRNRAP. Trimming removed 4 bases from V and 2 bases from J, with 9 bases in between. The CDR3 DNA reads TGTGCTAGTGGTTCAGGGGGGACCTACGAGCAGTACTTC. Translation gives CASGSGGTYEQYF. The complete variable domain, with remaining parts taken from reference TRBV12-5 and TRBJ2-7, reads DARVTQTPRHKVTEMGQEVTMRCQPILGHNTVFWYRQTMMQGLELLAYFRNRAPLDDSGMPKDRFSAEMPDATLATLKIQPSEPRDSAVYFCASGSGGTYEQYFGPGTRLTVT.

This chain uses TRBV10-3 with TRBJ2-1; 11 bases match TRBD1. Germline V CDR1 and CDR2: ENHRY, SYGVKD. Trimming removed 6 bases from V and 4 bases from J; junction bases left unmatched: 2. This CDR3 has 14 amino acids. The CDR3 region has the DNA TGTGCCATCAGGGGACAGGGGGATTACAATGAGCAGTTCTTC. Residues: CAIRGQGDYNEQFF.